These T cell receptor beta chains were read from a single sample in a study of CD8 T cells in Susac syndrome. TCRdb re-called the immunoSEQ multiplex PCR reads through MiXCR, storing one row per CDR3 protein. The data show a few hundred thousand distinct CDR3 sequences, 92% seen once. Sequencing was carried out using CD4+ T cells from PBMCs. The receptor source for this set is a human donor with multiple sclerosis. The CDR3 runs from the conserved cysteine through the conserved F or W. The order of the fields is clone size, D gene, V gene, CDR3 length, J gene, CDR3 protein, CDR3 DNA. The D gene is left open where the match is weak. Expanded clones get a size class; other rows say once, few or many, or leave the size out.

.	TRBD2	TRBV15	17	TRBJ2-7	CATSRDPGGRPAYEQYF	TGTGCCACCAGCAGAGATCCGGGCGGGAGGCCTGCCTACGAGCAGTACTTC
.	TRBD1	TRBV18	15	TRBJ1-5	CASSQDRDSNQPQHF	TGTGCCAGCTCACAAGACAGGGATAGCAATCAGCCCCAGCATTTT
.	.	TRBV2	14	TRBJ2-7	CASSGQGPWVEQYF	TGTGCCAGCAGTGGGCAGGGGCCATGGGTCGAGCAGTACTTC
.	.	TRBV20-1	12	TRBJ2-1	CSARASADEQFF	TGCAGTGCTAGAGCTAGCGCGGATGAGCAGTTCTTC
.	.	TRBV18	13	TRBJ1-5	CASSPQTGEGKHF	TGTGCCAGCTCACCACAAACCGGGGAGGGCAAGCATTTT
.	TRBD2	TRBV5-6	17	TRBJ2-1	CASSLARGGGSYNEQFF	TGTGCCAGCAGCTTGGCTCGCGGGGGGGGCTCCTACAATGAGCAGTTCTTC
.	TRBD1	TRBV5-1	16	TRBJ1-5	CASSTTGPYSNQPQHF	TGCGCCAGCAGCACGACAGGGCCCTATAGCAATCAGCCCCAGCATTTT
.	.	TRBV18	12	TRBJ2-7	CASSPPGAEQYF	TGTGCCAGCTCACCACCGGGTGCCGAGCAGTACTTC
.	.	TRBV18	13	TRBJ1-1	CASSPPTDTEAFF	TGTGCCAGCTCACCGCCGACAGACACTGAAGCTTTCTTT
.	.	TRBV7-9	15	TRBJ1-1	CASSVMKERGAEAFF	TGTGCCAGCAGCGTAATGAAGGAGAGGGGTGCAGAAGCTTTCTTT
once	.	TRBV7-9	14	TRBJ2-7	CASSSTLDNDEQYF	TGTGCCAGCAGCTCGACTCTAGATAACGACGAGCAGTACTTC
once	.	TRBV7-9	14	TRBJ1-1	CASSFRKGGDEAFF	TGTGCCAGCAGCTTTAGAAAAGGGGGAGATGAAGCTTTCTTT
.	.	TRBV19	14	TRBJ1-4	CASSMGSGIAKLFF	TGTGCCAGTAGTATGGGAAGTGGGATCGCAAAACTGTTTTTT
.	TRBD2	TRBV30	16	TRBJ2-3	CAWSPSPGLATDTQYF	TGTGCCTGGAGTCCCTCGCCGGGACTAGCCACAGATACGCAGTATTTT
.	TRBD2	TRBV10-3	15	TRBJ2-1	CAISGGNSGEVEQFF	TGTGCCATCAGTGGAGGGAATAGCGGGGAGGTTGAGCAGTTCTTC
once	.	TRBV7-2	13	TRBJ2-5	CASSLIPQETQYF	TGTGCCAGCAGCTTAATCCCCCAAGAGACCCAGTACTTC
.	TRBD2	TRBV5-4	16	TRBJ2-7	CASSRPLAGGSREQYF	TGTGCCAGCAGCAGGCCCCTAGCGGGAGGGTCCCGTGAGCAGTACTTC
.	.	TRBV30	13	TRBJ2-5	CAWSVQLVETQYF	TGTGCCTGGAGTGTACAATTAGTAGAGACCCAGTACTTC
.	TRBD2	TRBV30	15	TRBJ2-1	CAWSGIAGGGGGQFF	TGTGCCTGGAGTGGAATAGCGGGAGGTGGGGGGGGGCAGTTCTTC
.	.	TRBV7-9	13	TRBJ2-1	CASSTPWGNEQFF	TGTGCCAGCAGCACCCCGTGGGGGAATGAGCAGTTCTTC
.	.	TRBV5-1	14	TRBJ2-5	CASSFGAAQETQYF	TGCGCCAGCAGCTTCGGGGCAGCCCAAGAGACCCAGTACTTC
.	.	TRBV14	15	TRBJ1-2	CASSLTSRDGYGYTF	TGTGCCAGCAGCCTGACCAGCCGGGACGGGTATGGCTACACCTTC
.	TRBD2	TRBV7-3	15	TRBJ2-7	CASSLRGGGTYEQYF	TGTGCCAGCAGCCTCCGGGGCGGGGGAACCTACGAGCAGTACTTC
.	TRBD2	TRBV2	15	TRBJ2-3	CATKPTGLATDTQYF	TGTGCCACCAAACCCACCGGACTAGCAACAGATACGCAGTATTTT
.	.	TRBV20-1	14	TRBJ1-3	CSAPDRASGNTIYF	TGCAGTGCTCCTGATCGGGCCTCTGGAAACACCATATATTTT
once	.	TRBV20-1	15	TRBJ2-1	CSARQLGSSYNEQFF	TGCAGTGCTAGACAACTAGGTAGCTCCTACAATGAGCAGTTCTTC
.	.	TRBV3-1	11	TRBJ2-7	CASSAHYEQYF	TGTGCCAGCAGCGCCCACTACGAGCAGTACTTC
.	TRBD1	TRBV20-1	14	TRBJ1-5	CSARTGQVYQPQHF	TGCAGTGCTAGAACCGGACAGGTCTACCAGCCCCAGCATTTT
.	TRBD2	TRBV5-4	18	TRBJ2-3	CASRPGLAGAHGADTQYF	TGTGCCAGCAGACCGGGACTAGCGGGAGCCCACGGGGCAGATACGCAGTATTTT
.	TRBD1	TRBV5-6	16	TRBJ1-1	CASSSPGQGTGTEAFF	TGTGCCAGCAGCTCACCCGGACAGGGAACGGGCACTGAAGCTTTCTTT
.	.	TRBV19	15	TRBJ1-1	CASSIGQGRGTEAFF	TGTGCCAGTAGTATAGGGCAGGGTAGAGGCACTGAAGCTTTCTTT
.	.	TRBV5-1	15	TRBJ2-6	CASSLGGTGANVLTF	TGCGCCAGCAGCTTGGGAGGGACTGGGGCCAACGTCCTGACTTTC
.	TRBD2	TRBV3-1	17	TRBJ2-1	CASSPKSSSGEDNEQFF	TGTGCCAGCAGTCCTAAATCGTCTAGCGGGGAAGACAATGAGCAGTTCTTC
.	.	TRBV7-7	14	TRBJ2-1	CASSLLPGVLEQFF	TGTGCTAGCAGCTTGTTGCCGGGAGTACTTGAGCAGTTCTTC
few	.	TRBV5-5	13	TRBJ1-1	CASSLAGDTEAFF	TGTGCCAGCAGCTTGGCCGGGGACACTGAAGCTTTCTTT
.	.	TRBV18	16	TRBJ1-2	CASSPTGIAISYGYTF	TGTGCCAGCTCACCCACAGGGATAGCTATCAGCTATGGCTACACCTTC
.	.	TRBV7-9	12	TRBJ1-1	CASSVRASEAFF	TGTGCCAGCAGCGTACGGGCCTCTGAAGCTTTCTTT